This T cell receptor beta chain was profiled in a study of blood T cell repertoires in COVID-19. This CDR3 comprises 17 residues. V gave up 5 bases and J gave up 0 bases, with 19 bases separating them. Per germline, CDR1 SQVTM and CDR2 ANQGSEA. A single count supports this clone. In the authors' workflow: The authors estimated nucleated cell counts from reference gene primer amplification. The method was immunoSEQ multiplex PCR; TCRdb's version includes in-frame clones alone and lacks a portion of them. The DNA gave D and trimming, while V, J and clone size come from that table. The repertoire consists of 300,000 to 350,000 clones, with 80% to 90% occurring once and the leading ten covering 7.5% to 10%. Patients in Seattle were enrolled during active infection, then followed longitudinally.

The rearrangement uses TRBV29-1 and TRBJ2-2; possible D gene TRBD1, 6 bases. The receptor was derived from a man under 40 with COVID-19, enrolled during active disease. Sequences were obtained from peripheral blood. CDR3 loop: CSVLGTIGASNTGELFF. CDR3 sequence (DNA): TGCAGCGTTCTGGGGACAATAGGGGCCTCGAACACCGGGGAGCTGTTTTTT.